Shown below are 16 T cell receptor beta chains from a single sample sequenced in a study of patients and donors after allogeneic stem cell transplantation (dated by TCRdb to the early 2020s). Receptors were amplified or captured by RT-PCR. Reads for this sample came from a NextSeq 550. Starting from the raw public reads, TCRdb applied fastp trimming at Q25, assembled clones with MiXCR and retained in-frame beta chains. Rows are combined by CDR3 protein, so each entry shows the most common genes and DNA. Across this sample there are 15,000 to 20,000 distinct CDR3 sequences, with roughly 4.5% seen only once. Roughly 40% of the sample belongs to the ten largest clones. Sequenced input: blood, either unsorted or a sorted T cell fraction (not recorded which). These receptors were collected from a human donor who was either an allogeneic HSCT recipient or a stem cell or donor lymphocyte infusion donor (not recorded which). It is not recorded whose cells these are; they may come from a transplant donor.

This clonotype showed up just a few times. The genes are TRBV6-7 and TRBJ1-5, with TRBD1 as a possible D gene (5 bases). TRBV6-7 is marked as an open reading frame, function uncertain. Trimming stripped 2 bases from V and 1 base from J, with 9 bases between. The CDR3 runs to 15 residues. CDR3 amino acids: CASSYGGKSNQPQHF. The CDR3 bases are TGTGCCAGCAGTTACGGGGGGAAGAGCAATCAGCCCCAGCATTTT.

The chain recombines TRBV21-1 with TRBJ2-2; the DNA was not compared with TRBD1, the D call given in the table. TRBV21-1 is given as a pseudogene. There are 15 residues in the CDR3. The CDR3 nucleotides read TGTGCCAGCAGCGGACACCTACCTTTCACCGGGGAGCTGTTTTTT. It specifies CASSGHLPFTGELFF.

In this sample, this clonotype turned up a few times. The genes are TRBV18 and TRBJ2-6; 10 bases are shared with TRBD1. The CDR3 length is 17 residues. Germline V gives CDR1 KGHSH, CDR2 LQKENI. With 3 bases clipped from V and 0 bases from J, the junction kept 2 bases outside the gene matches. CDR3: CASSPGQGSSGANVLTF. CDR3 bases: TGTGCCAGCTCACCGGGACAGGGGAGCTCTGGGGCCAACGTCCTGACTTTC.

This clonotype was picked up many times. V gene TRBV7-6 combines with J gene TRBJ2-2; no reliable D call. Germline CDR1 reads SGHVS; CDR2 reads FNYEAQ. The CDR3 length is 14 residues. Trimming removed 5 bases from V and 0 bases from J, with 7 bases in between. Written as DNA, the CDR3 is TGTGCCAGCAGCCCGGATCCGAACACCGGGGAGCTGTTTTTT. Amino acids: CASSPDPNTGELFF.

In its sample, this clonotype was seen a few times. The rearrangement uses TRBV10-3 and TRBJ2-5; D may be TRBD1 or TRBD2 (6 bases each). Trimming left V 7 bases short and J 5 bases short, with 14 bases between. The CDR3 is 13 amino acids. In germline, CDR1 is ENHRY, CDR2 SYGVKD. As DNA, the CDR3 is TGTGCCATCAAGATCGGGGGCGAGGAGACCCAGTACTTC. The encoded protein is CAIKIGGEETQYF.

By proportion, this clonotype is medium-sized. V gene TRBV20-1 combines with J gene TRBJ1-2; perhaps TRBD1 as D (5 bases). The length of the CDR3 is 17 residues. The germline V gene has CDR1 DFQATT and CDR2 SNEGSKA (reference sequence). Trimming removed 3 bases at V and 0 bases at J, with 20 bases between. Here the CDR3 reads CSASPPGPTLANYGYTF. CDR3 DNA: TGCAGTGCTAGCCCACCGGGACCGACATTAGCTAACTATGGCTACACCTTC.

Here the CDR3 DNA reads TGTGCCAGCTCACCAGAAGGACACCGGATGACCCAGCCCCAGCATTTT. Translation: CASSPEGHRMTQPQHF. The rearrangement links TRBV18 to TRBJ1-5; TRBD1 might be the D (5 bases). V dropped 2 bases and J dropped 7 bases, with 18 bases sitting between them. Per germline, CDR1 KGHSH and CDR2 LQKENI. This CDR3 comprises 16 residues. The whole variable domain, filled in from reference TRBV18 and TRBJ1-5, reads NAGVMQNPRHLVRRRGQEARLRCSPMKGHSHVYWYRQLPEEGLKFMVYLQKENIIDESGMPKERFSAEFPKEGPSILRIQQVVRGDSAAYFCASSPEGHRMTQPQHFGDGTRLSIL.

This clonotype was seen ten or more times. The chain couples TRBV20-1 to TRBJ2-3, with TRBD1 matching 9 bases. Germline assignment: CDR1 DFQATT and CDR2 SNEGSKA (reference sequence). The trim removed 3 bases at V and 8 bases at J, leaving 12 bases unmatched. This CDR3 spans 15 amino acids. The CDR3 DNA reads as TGCAGTGCTAGCGCGTTACAGGGGGCACGGGGTACGCAGTATTTT. Its translation: CSASALQGARGTQYF.

At least ten counts were recorded for this clonotype. CDR3 amino acids: CSAKTSGTYEQYF. DNA for the CDR3: TGCAGTGCTAAGACTAGCGGCACCTACGAGCAGTACTTC. The genes are TRBV20-1 and TRBJ2-7; 9 nucleotides match TRBD2. Unmatched junction bases numbered 3, after V lost 4 bases and J lost 2 bases. Germline CDR1 and CDR2: DFQATT and SNEGSKA (reference sequence). CDR3 size: 13 residues.

This clonotype was picked up a small number of times. This sequence joins TRBV28 and TRBJ1-4; D call uncertain. The ends were cut back, 6 bases at V and 0 bases at J, with 2 bases in the middle. Germline loops: CDR1 MDHEN, CDR2 SYDVKM. The CDR3 is 12 residues long. The CDR3 DNA reads TGTGCCAGCAGAACAACTAATGAAAAACTGTTTTTT. This translates into CASRTTNEKLFF.

The genes are TRBV19 and TRBJ2-7; TRBD1 or TRBD2 may be the D gene (5 bases each). The CDR3 is 14 residues long. The V end was cut by 6 bases, the J end by 3 bases, with 15 bases between. Per the germline V gene, CDR1 is LNHDA and CDR2 is SQIVND (reference sequence). CDR3 protein: CASRPGPHYYEQYF. The CDR3 nucleotides read TGTGCCAGTAGGCCGGGACCGCACTACTACGAGCAGTACTTC.

This clonotype was detected ten times or more. The J gene is TRBJ1-3, the V gene TRBV25-1, with D unresolved. Germline CDR1 MGHDK, CDR2 SYGVNS. CDR3 length: 15 amino acids. Between the trimmed V and J ends, which lost 3 bases and 1 base, there was a span of 10 bases. The CDR3 sequence is CASSDSSGSGNTIYF. CDR3 bases: TGTGCCAGCAGTGACAGCAGCGGTTCTGGAAACACCATATATTTT.

There are many counts of this clonotype. The genes are TRBV12-3 or TRBV12-4 and TRBJ2-3; D ambiguous. Trimming removed 7 bases at V and 5 bases at J, with 16 bases between. The CDR3 is made up of 14 amino acids. The CDR3 loop is CASTGPPEVDTQYF. The CDR3 DNA is TGTGCCAGCACGGGCCCGCCTGAGGTAGATACGCAGTATTTT.

This clonotype was seen at least ten times. The genes are TRBV11-1 and TRBJ2-3, with 14 bases that match TRBD2. The J segment lost 4 bases and the V segment lost 1 base, leaving 16 bases of the junction unmatched. The CDR3 extends over 21 amino acids. Germline V gives CDR1 SGHAT, CDR2 FQDESV (reference sequence). CDR3 loop: CASSLVTLVVGTSGRSDTQYF. The CDR3 bases are TGTGCCAGCAGCTTAGTTACCCTGGTAGTGGGGACTAGCGGGAGATCAGATACGCAGTATTTT.

This sequence joins TRBV9 and TRBJ2-7; TRBD2 is a possible D gene (5 bases). V lost 0 bases and J lost 2, with 9 bases in between. There are 14 residues in the CDR3. Germline V CDR1 and CDR2: SGDLS, YYNGEE. CDR3 amino acids: CASSVGTRTYEQYF. The CDR3 nucleotides read TGTGCCAGCAGCGTAGGTACTAGAACCTACGAGCAGTACTTC.

This clonotype was found many times. The gene calls are TRBV5-1 and TRBJ2-3, with D maybe TRBD1 (5 bases). V lost 6 bases and J lost 4, with 12 bases in between. The CDR3 contains 13 residues. Germline V gives CDR1 SGHRS, CDR2 YFSETQ. The CDR3 is CASTSTQADTQYF. The CDR3 nucleotides are TGCGCCAGCACCTCAACACAGGCAGATACGCAGTATTTT.